The 2 T cell receptor beta chains listed next were all sequenced from one sample in a study of T-cell reconstitution after alpha-beta-depleted transplantation in children. Researchers prepared the TCRbeta library using unique molecular identifiers, the study reports. One entry per CDR3 protein, called by TCRdb with MiXCR from the PCR reads. Of approximately 490,000 distinct CDR3 sequences detected, roughly a tenth appear once; the ten largest clones hold 2%. Sequenced here: PBMCs, sampled before TCRalphabeta/CD19-depleted stem cell transplant. The receptors here all came from a child aged 2-15 years with inherited bone marrow failure, due to receive a stem cell transplant.

As concerns this clonotype: A much bigger clone sits one base away, suggesting this may be a read error. The CDR3 ends on some other residue instead of the conserved phenylalanine or tryptophan, so this is likely a read error. This rearrangement joins TRBV7-9 to TRBJ2-1; TRBD2 matches 11 bases. Germline V CDR1 and CDR2: SEHNR, FQNEAQ (reference sequence). V dropped 1 base and J dropped 10; count of bases not matched to a gene: 6. The CDR3 extends over 15 amino acids. In DNA, the CDR3 is TGTGCCAGCAGCTTAGACCTAGCGGGAGGCAACGAGCAGTTCGTC. It codes for CASSLDLAGGNEQFV.

This clonotype appeared many times. CDR3 amino acids: CASSLESGRNEQFF. The CDR3 DNA reads TGTGCCAGCAGTTTAGAGAGCGGGAGGAATGAGCAGTTCTTC. The rearrangement joins TRBV12-3 or TRBV12-4 to TRBJ2-1; 9 bases map to TRBD2. The junction had 2 bases not matched to a gene; V was cut back by 1 base and J by 7 bases. The CDR3 length is 14 residues.